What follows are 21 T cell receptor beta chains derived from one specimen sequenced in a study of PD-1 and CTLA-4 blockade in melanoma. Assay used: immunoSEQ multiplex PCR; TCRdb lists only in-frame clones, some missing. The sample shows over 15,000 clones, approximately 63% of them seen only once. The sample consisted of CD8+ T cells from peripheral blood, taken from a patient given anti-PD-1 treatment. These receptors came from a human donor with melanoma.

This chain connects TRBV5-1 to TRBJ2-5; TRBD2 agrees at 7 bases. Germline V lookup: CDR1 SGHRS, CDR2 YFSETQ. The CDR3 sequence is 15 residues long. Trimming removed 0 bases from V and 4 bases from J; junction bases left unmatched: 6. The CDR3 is CASSLEGPGGETQYF. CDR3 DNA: TGCGCCAGCAGCTTGGAGGGTCCGGGAGGAGAGACCCAGTACTTC.

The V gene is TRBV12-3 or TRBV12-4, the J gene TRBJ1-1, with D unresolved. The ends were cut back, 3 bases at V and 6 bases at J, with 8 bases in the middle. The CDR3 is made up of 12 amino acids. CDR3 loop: CASSFGIAEAFF. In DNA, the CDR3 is TGTGCCAGCAGTTTTGGGATAGCTGAAGCTTTCTTT.

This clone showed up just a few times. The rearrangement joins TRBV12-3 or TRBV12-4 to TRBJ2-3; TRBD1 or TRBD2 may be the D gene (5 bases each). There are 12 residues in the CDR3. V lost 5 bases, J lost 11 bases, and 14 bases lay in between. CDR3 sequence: CASSPFPGRQYF. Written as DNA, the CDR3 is TGTGCCAGCAGTCCCTTCCCAGGGAGGCAGTATTTT.

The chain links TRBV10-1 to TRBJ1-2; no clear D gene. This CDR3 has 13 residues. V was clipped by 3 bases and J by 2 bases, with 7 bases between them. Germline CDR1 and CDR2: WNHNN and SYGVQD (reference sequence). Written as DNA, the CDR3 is TGCGCCAGCAGTGAAGAGGAGAACTATGGCTACACCTTC. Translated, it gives CASSEEENYGYTF.

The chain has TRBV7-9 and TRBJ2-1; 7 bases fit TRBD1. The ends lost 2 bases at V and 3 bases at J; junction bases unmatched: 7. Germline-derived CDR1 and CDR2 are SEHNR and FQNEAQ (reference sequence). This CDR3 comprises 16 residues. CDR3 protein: CASSLSDRNNYNEQFF. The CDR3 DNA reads TGTGCCAGCAGCTTATCGGACAGGAATAACTACAATGAGCAGTTCTTC.

CDR3 sequence reads: CASSYSTLKAKNIQYF. CDR3 bases: TGTGCCAGCAGTTACTCGACACTAAAAGCCAAAAACATTCAGTACTTC. The rearrangement joins TRBV6-5 to TRBJ2-4, with unresolved D. The CDR3 extends over 16 amino acids. Trimming stripped 0 bases from V and 0 bases from J, with 9 bases between. Germline lookup yields CDR1 MNHEY and CDR2 SVGAGI.

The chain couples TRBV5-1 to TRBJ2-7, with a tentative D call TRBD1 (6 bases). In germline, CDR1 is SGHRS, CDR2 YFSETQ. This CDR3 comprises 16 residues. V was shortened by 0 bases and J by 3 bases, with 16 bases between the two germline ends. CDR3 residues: CASSLAEGQGIYEQYF. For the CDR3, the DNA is TGCGCCAGCAGCTTGGCCGAAGGGCAGGGGATCTACGAGCAGTACTTC.

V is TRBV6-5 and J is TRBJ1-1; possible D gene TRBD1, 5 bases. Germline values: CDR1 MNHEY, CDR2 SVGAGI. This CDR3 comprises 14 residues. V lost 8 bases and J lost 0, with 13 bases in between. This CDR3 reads CASAWRGLNTEAFF. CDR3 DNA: TGTGCCAGCGCCTGGCGGGGGTTGAACACTGAAGCTTTCTTT.

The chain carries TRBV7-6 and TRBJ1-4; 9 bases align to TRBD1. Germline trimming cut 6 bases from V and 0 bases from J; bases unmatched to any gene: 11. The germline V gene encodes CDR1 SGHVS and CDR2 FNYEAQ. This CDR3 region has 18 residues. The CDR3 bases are TGTGCCAGCAGTTCGGACAGGGGCGCACTAACAACTAATGAAAAACTGTTTTTT. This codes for CASSSDRGALTTNEKLFF.

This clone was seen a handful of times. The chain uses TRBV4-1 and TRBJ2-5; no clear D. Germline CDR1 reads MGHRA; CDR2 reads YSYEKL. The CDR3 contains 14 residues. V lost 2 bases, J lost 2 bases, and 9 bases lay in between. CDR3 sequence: CASSQFGAQETQYF. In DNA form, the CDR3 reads TGCGCCAGCAGCCAATTTGGCGCACAAGAGACCCAGTACTTC.

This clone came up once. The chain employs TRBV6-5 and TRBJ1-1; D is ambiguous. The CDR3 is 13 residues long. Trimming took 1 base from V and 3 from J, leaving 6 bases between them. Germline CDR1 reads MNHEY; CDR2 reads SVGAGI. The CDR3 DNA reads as TGTGCCAGCAGTTACTACCGAGACACTGAAGCTTTCTTT. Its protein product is CASSYYRDTEAFF.

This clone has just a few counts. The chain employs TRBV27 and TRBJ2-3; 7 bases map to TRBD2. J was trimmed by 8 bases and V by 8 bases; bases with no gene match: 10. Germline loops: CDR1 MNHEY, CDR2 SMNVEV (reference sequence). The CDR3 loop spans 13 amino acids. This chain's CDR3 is CASHTPSGSTQYF. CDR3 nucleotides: TGTGCCAGCCATACACCTAGCGGTTCTACGCAGTATTTT.

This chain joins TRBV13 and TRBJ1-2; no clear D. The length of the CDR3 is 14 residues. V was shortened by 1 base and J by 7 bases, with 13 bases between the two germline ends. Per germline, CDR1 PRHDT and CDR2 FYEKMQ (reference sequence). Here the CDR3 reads CASSLVSLGVGYTF. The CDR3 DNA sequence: TGTGCCAGCAGCTTAGTTTCCCTGGGAGTTGGCTACACCTTC.

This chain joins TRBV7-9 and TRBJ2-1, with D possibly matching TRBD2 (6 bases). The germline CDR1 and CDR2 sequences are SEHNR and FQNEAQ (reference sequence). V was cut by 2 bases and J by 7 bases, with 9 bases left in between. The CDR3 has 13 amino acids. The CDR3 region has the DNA TGTGCCAGCAGCTTATCCGGGAGTAATGAGCAGTTCTTC. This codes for CASSLSGSNEQFF.

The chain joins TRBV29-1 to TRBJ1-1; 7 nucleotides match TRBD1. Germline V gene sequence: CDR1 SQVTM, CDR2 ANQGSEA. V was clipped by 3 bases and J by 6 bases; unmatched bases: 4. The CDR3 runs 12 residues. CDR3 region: CSVDQGGPEAFF. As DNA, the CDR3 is TGCAGCGTTGACCAGGGGGGACCTGAAGCTTTCTTT.

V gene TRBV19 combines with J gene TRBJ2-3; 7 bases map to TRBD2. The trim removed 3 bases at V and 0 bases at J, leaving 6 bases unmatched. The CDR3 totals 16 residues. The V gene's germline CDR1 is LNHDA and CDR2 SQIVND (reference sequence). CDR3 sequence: CASSIGRESSTDTQYF. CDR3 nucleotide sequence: TGTGCCAGTAGTATCGGGCGGGAGTCGAGCACAGATACGCAGTATTTT.

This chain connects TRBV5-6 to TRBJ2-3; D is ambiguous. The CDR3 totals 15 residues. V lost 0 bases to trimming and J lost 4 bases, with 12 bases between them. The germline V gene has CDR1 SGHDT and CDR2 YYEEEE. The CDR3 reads CASSLVQASADTQYF. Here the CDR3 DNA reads TGTGCCAGCAGCTTGGTCCAGGCCTCCGCAGATACGCAGTATTTT.

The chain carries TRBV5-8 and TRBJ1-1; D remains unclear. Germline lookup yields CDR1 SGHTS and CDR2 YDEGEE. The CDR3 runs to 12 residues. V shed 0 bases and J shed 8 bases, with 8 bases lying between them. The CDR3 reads CASSLEAVEAFF. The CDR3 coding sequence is TGTGCCAGCAGCTTGGAGGCCGTGGAAGCTTTCTTT.

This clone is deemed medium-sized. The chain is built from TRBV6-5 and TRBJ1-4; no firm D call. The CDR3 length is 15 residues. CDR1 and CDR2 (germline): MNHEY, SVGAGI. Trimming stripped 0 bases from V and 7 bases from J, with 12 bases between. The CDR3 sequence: CASSYSGRATEKLFF. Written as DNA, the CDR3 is TGTGCCAGCAGTTACTCGGGCAGAGCAACTGAAAAACTGTTTTTT.

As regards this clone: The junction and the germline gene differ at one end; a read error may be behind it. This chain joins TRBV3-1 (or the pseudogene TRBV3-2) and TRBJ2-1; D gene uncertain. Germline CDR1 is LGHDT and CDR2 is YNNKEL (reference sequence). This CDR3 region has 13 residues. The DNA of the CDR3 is TGTGCCAGCAGCAAAGACATACACAATGAGCAGTTCTTC. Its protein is CASSKDIHNEQFF.

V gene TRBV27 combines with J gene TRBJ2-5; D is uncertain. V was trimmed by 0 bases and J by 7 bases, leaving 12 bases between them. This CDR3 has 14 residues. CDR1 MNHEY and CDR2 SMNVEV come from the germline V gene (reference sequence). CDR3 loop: CASSLSILSGTQYF. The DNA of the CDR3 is TGTGCCAGCAGTTTATCGATTTTATCGGGGACCCAGTACTTC.